This TCR beta chain was profiled in a study of blood T cell repertoires in COVID-19. For the study at large: Collection of acute and convalescent COVID-19 samples took place in the United States, Italy and Spain.

This CDR3 is built from 15 residues. Trimming left V 6 bases short and J 5 bases short, with 19 bases between. The V gene's germline CDR1 is MNHEY and CDR2 SVGAGI. Sequencing was performed with immunoSEQ multiplex PCR; in TCRdb, only in-frame clones are kept and a portion is missing. The sample lists 350,000 to 400,000 clones; 80% to 90% were seen once. Two consecutive negative NP/OP PCR tests, clearance, or resolved symptoms defined Cohort 3 recovery. This clone was picked up one time. The sample consisted of PBMCs or T cells enriched from blood (not recorded which). This TCR came from a man in his late teens or twenties who had recovered from COVID-19. The rearrangement joins TRBV6-5 to TRBJ1-1, with D unresolved. CDR3 residues: CASRPSELAATEAFF. Here the CDR3 DNA reads TGTGCCAGCAGACCCTCGGAGTTGGCGGCAACTGAAGCTTTCTTT.